The 25 T cell receptor beta chains given below trace back to one sample, sequenced in a study of shared clonotypes between healthy human individuals (dated by TCRdb to 2019 to 2021). Preparation of the library involved the immunoSEQ multiplex PCR assay. Not all clones reach the TCRdb copy of this immuneACCESS table, which keeps in-frame sequences only. Checked studies attribute under half of the gap to unresolved V genes and leave the rest unexplained. The sample table records some 2 million clones; roughly 95% of these occur just once. Clones ranked in the top ten supply 1% to 1.3% of the sample. For the CD8 naive samples, CD45RO-negative cells were positively selected for CCR7, yielding a CD45RA+CCR7+ population from which TemRA cells were excluded. The sequencing input was naive CD8+ T cells sorted from blood. The cell subset or site label of this sample denotes: CD45RA+CCR7+. The receptors come from a man between 18 and 29 years old in good health.

The gene calls are TRBV7-2 and TRBJ2-5, with D tentatively TRBD1 or TRBD2 (5 bases each). Germline V gene sequence: CDR1 SGHTA, CDR2 FQGNSA. The CDR3 is 14 residues long. The V end lost 5 bases, the J end lost 1 base, and 11 bases lay between the germline ends. DNA of the CDR3: TGTGCCAGCAGCCCCGGGACCCTCCAAGAGACCCAGTACTTC. It is translated as CASSPGTLQETQYF.

V gene TRBV13 combines with J gene TRBJ2-1; 12 nucleotides align to TRBD2. CDR1 is PRHDT, CDR2 FYEKMQ, per germline (reference sequence). J lost 0 bases, V lost 3 bases, and 9 bases had no gene match. The CDR3 is 19 residues long. The CDR3, as DNA: TGTGCCAGCAGCTTCCGACTAGCGGGAGCCCCTAGCTCCTACAATGAGCAGTTCTTC. This gives the protein CASSFRLAGAPSSYNEQFF.

The rearrangement joins TRBV16 to TRBJ1-2, with D hard to call. CDR3 length: 13 residues. Trimming left V 0 bases short and J 5 bases short, with 7 bases between. Germline CDR1 and CDR2: KGHSY and FQNENV. This chain's CDR3 is CASSQSWDYGYTF. Here the CDR3 DNA reads TGTGCCAGCAGCCAATCCTGGGATTATGGCTACACCTTC. The full variable domain, in which reference TRBV16 and TRBJ1-2 provide the parts outside the CDR3, is GEEVAQTPKHLVRGEGQKAKLYCAPIKGHSYVFWYQQVLKNEFKFLISFQNENVFDETGMPKERFSAKCLPNSPCSLEIQATKLEDSAVYFCASSQSWDYGYTFGSGTRLTVV.

In DNA form, the CDR3 reads TGTGCCAGCAGCAAGCGGACAGGAGGAAATTCACCCCTCCACTTT. It yields the protein CASSKRTGGNSPLHF. The chain links TRBV21-1 to TRBJ1-6; the table's TRBD1 call for D was not verified on the DNA. TRBV21-1 is recorded as a pseudogene. The CDR3 totals 15 residues.

V gene TRBV11-3 combines with J gene TRBJ2-3, with D perhaps TRBD2 (6 bases). This CDR3 region has 17 residues. Looked up from germline, CDR1 is SGHNT and CDR2 is YENEEA. Trimming pared 1 base from V and 2 bases from J, leaving 16 bases between. CDR3 nucleotide sequence: TGTGCCAGCAGCTTAGTTGGGTGGGAGGCCTCCACAGATACGCAGTATTTT. This codes for CASSLVGWEASTDTQYF.

This chain connects TRBV27 to TRBJ1-1; 8 nucleotides line up with TRBD1. The V gene end was trimmed by 3 bases and the J gene end by 3 bases; junction bases not matched to a gene: 3. Germline assignment: CDR1 MNHEY and CDR2 SMNVEV (reference sequence). The CDR3 is made up of 14 amino acids. The CDR3 region has the DNA TGTGCCAGCAGTTTGGAGACAGGGGACACTGAAGCTTTCTTT. The encoded protein is CASSLETGDTEAFF.

This sequence joins TRBV6-5 and TRBJ1-5; D not resolved. The CDR3 has 13 residues. Germline V gene lookup returns CDR1 MNHEY and CDR2 SVGAGI. Trimming left V 6 bases short and J 4 bases short, with 10 bases between. The DNA of the CDR3 is TGTGCCAGCAGCCCGAGCTTAAATCAGCCCCAGCATTTT. Translated, it gives CASSPSLNQPQHF.

DNA of the CDR3: TGTGCCAGCAGCGTAGATCAGGGGGCCGGCTATGGCTACACCTTC. As protein: CASSVDQGAGYGYTF. The gene calls are TRBV9 and TRBJ1-2, with 8 bases that match TRBD1. With 0 bases clipped from V and 4 bases from J, the junction kept 5 bases outside the gene matches. Germline V gene lookup returns CDR1 SGDLS and CDR2 YYNGEE. This CDR3 contains 15 residues.

This chain uses TRBV6-6 with TRBJ2-7; TRBD2 might be the D (6 bases). The CDR3 runs 15 residues. CDR1 MNHNY and CDR2 SVGAGI come from the germline V gene (reference sequence). The ends were cut back, 4 bases at V and 5 bases at J, with 18 bases in the middle. The DNA for the CDR3 is TGTGCCAGCAGTTCTACGACTAGTTCGCTGAACGAGCAGTACTTC. Amino acids: CASSSTTSSLNEQYF.

This clone showed up just once. The CDR3 DNA is TGCAGCGTTGAGTCTAGCGGGGCCGTGTCGCAGTTCTTC. As protein: CSVESSGAVSQFF. The V call is TRBV29-1, the J call TRBJ2-1; 9 bases fit TRBD2. CDR3 length: 13 residues. V was pared by 3 bases and J by 12 bases, with 9 bases of the junction left unmatched. Germline values: CDR1 SQVTM, CDR2 ANQGSEA.

The chain links TRBV27 to TRBJ2-7; 9 bases line up with TRBD2. V lost 3 bases to trimming and J lost 0 bases; unmatched junction nucleotides: 6. The CDR3 extends over 16 amino acids. From germline, CDR1 is MNHEY and CDR2 SMNVEV (reference sequence). CDR3 region: CASSLIAGEFSYEQYF. For the CDR3, the DNA is TGTGCCAGCAGTTTGATAGCGGGGGAGTTCTCCTACGAGCAGTACTTC.

Details on this clone: Other DNA sequences in this specimen translate into the identical CDR3. The chain has TRBV7-9 and TRBJ2-7; D gene uncertain. The CDR3 has 13 residues. Germline CDR1 and CDR2: SEHNR and FQNEAQ (reference sequence). Trimming removed 0 bases at V and 4 bases at J, with 7 bases between. CDR3 residues: CASSLAAAYEQYF. For the CDR3, the DNA is TGTGCCAGCAGCTTAGCTGCGGCTTACGAGCAGTACTTC.

This chain connects TRBV27 to TRBJ2-7; 9 nucleotides align to TRBD1. Looked up from germline, CDR1 is MNHEY and CDR2 is SMNVEV (reference sequence). Losses at the gene ends were 5 bases for V and 3 bases for J; bases not matched to a gene: 8. This CDR3 spans 15 amino acids. The CDR3 region has the DNA TGTGCCAGCAGTGTTACCGGGACAGGGTACTACGAGCAGTACTTC. Translating it yields CASSVTGTGYYEQYF.

J is TRBJ2-7 and V is TRBV6-5; TRBD1 matches at 12 bases. V lost 7 bases, J lost 7 bases, and 8 bases stayed unmatched. In germline, CDR1 is MNHEY, CDR2 SVGAGI. The CDR3 covers 14 residues. The DNA for the CDR3 is TGTGCCAGCAACGGGGGGACAGGGGGCTGGGAGCAGTACTTC. This sequence encodes CASNGGTGGWEQYF.

The CDR3 DNA follows: TGTGCCAGCAGCTTTGAACCGATAGGAGCCGAAAAACTGTTTTTT. Translating it yields CASSFEPIGAEKLFF. V usage is TRBV11-2 and J usage is TRBJ1-4, with D unresolved. The V gene's germline CDR1 is SGHAT and CDR2 FQNNGV. The CDR3 covers 15 residues. V gave up 3 bases and J gave up 8 bases, with 16 bases separating them.

The chain joins TRBV6-5 to TRBJ2-7, with TRBD1 identical over 8 bases. This CDR3 spans 15 amino acids. Germline trimming cut 4 bases from V and 3 bases from J; bases unmatched to any gene: 8. CDR1 is MNHEY, CDR2 SVGAGI, per germline. The CDR3 sequence: CASSSIDRGGYEQYF. The CDR3, as DNA: TGTGCCAGCAGTTCTATAGACAGGGGAGGCTACGAGCAGTACTTC.

In this sample, this clone turned up a few times. This chain joins TRBV2 and TRBJ1-5; D is unclear. Germline V gene data show CDR1 as SNHLY and CDR2 as FYNNEI. V was clipped by 6 bases and J by 4 bases, with 7 bases between them. The CDR3 runs to 12 residues. The CDR3 loop reads CASSSGNQPQHF. The CDR3 DNA follows: TGTGCCAGCAGCAGTGGGAATCAGCCCCAGCATTTT.

On this clone itself: The identical CDR3 is also encoded by other nucleotide sequences in the sample. This rearrangement joins TRBV5-6 to TRBJ2-1; no clear D. The CDR3 length is 13 residues. Germline lookup yields CDR1 SGHDT and CDR2 YYEEEE. Trimming stripped 0 bases from V and 4 bases from J, with 5 bases between. CDR3 nucleotides: TGTGCCAGCAGCTTGGGACCTTACAATGAGCAGTTCTTC. Protein: CASSLGPYNEQFF.

The rearrangement uses TRBV12-5 and TRBJ2-7; D is unresolved. Germline CDR1 reads LGHNT; CDR2 reads FRNRAP. This CDR3 comprises 11 residues. The V gene lost 3 bases and the J gene lost 2 bases, with 2 bases spanning the gap. The DNA for the CDR3 is TGTGCTAGTGGTTTCCCCTACGAGCAGTACTTC. Its protein is CASGFPYEQYF.

This clone occurred once. The chain couples TRBV28 to TRBJ1-4; possibly TRBD1 for D (6 bases). The ends were cut back, 8 bases at V and 10 bases at J, with 14 bases in the middle. The CDR3 totals 12 residues. CDR1 and CDR2 from the germline V gene are MDHEN and SYDVKM. The CDR3 sequence is CASVGVQGKLFF. For the CDR3, the DNA is TGTGCCAGCGTGGGGGTACAGGGAAAACTGTTTTTT.

About this clone: The identical CDR3 is also encoded by other nucleotide sequences in the sample. The chain recombines TRBV7-6 with TRBJ2-3; D might be TRBD1 (6 bases). Trimming removed 1 base from V and 4 bases from J, with 9 bases in between. Germline V CDR1 and CDR2: SGHVS, FNYEAQ. CDR3 length equals 14 residues. The CDR3 DNA sequence: TGTGCCAGCAGCTTAGGAGGGGGTGCAGATACGCAGTATTTT. It translates to CASSLGGGADTQYF.

The chain links TRBV6-6 to TRBJ2-7; TRBD2 aligns across 10 bases. Trimming at V came to 6 bases and at J to 0 bases, leaving 5 bases not matched to a gene. The CDR3 has 15 residues. CDR1 and CDR2 (germline): MNHNY, SVGAGI (reference sequence). The CDR3 is CASSLTSGTSYEQYF. Here the CDR3 DNA reads TGTGCCAGCAGCCTAACTAGCGGGACCTCCTACGAGCAGTACTTC.

The rearrangement links TRBV7-9 to TRBJ2-1; D not certain. V lost 5 bases and J lost 10, with 12 bases in between. This CDR3 is built from 12 residues. Germline V gene lookup returns CDR1 SEHNR and CDR2 FQNEAQ (reference sequence). The CDR3 DNA sequence: TGTGCCAGCAGCCAAACCGGACCCGAGCAGTTCTTC. This encodes CASSQTGPEQFF.

V and J are TRBV6-4 and TRBJ1-1; TRBD1 matches at 8 bases. The CDR3 loop spans 13 amino acids. Germline V gene data show CDR1 as MRHNA and CDR2 as SNTAGT. V lost 8 bases to trimming and J lost 5 bases; unmatched junction nucleotides: 7. Written as DNA, the CDR3 is TGTGCCAGCTCAGGGGGCGCGGGGACTGAAGCTTTCTTT. Protein sequence: CASSGGAGTEAFF.

The chain couples TRBV19 to TRBJ1-2, with 7 positions matching TRBD1. There are 13 residues in the CDR3. CDR1 is LNHDA and CDR2 is SQIVND in the germline V gene (reference sequence). V lost 6 bases and J lost 3; bases outside the gene matches: 4. CDR3 sequence (DNA): TGTGCCAGTAGCACGGGGACAGACTATGGCTACACCTTC. This gives the protein CASSTGTDYGYTF.